These 18 T cell receptor beta chains were sequenced from one sample in a study of blood T cell repertoires in COVID-19. Generated by immunoSEQ multiplex PCR, the TCRdb table keeps only in-frame clones and is missing some. The table lists hundreds of thousands of clones, less than 90% of them singletons. Specimen: peripheral blood. Receptors were obtained from a man younger than 45 with active or convalescent COVID-19.

The V and J genes are TRBV27 and TRBJ2-5; D remains ambiguous. The CDR3 covers 15 residues. Germline-derived CDR1 and CDR2 are MNHEY and SMNVEV (reference sequence). The ends were cut back, 1 base at V and 2 bases at J, with 11 bases in the middle. CDR3 nucleotide sequence: TGTGCCAGCAGTTTATACTTGGCCGGGCAAGAGACCCAGTACTTC. Protein product: CASSLYLAGQETQYF.

The gene calls are TRBV5-1 and TRBJ1-6, with D tentatively TRBD1 (6 bases). CDR3 length: 15 residues. The V end was cut by 4 bases, the J end by 6 bases, with 14 bases between. Looked up from germline, CDR1 is SGHRS and CDR2 is YFSETQ. For the CDR3, the DNA is TGCGCCAGCAGCGAAAGGACAGAACCTAATTCACCCCTCCACTTT. This gives the protein CASSERTEPNSPLHF.

The V and J genes are TRBV7-9 and TRBJ2-7; D unclear. The CDR3 is 14 residues long. Germline CDR1 reads SEHNR; CDR2 reads FQNEAQ (reference sequence). Trimming took 1 base from V and 6 from J, leaving 13 bases between them. This CDR3 reads CASSLDPHPVEQYF. CDR3 in DNA: TGTGCCAGCAGCTTAGACCCGCATCCGGTCGAGCAGTACTTC.

This chain links TRBV11-3 with TRBJ2-3, with 16 bases identical to TRBD2. The CDR3 totals 16 residues. Trimming cost V 4 bases and J 4 bases; bases outside gene matches: 2. Per the germline V gene, CDR1 is SGHNT and CDR2 is YENEEA. CDR3 DNA sequence: TGTGCCAGCAGCTCGGGACTAGCGGGGGGGCCAGATACGCAGTATTTT. Residues: CASSSGLAGGPDTQYF.

This chain joins TRBV21-1 and TRBJ2-7; the D call in the table, TRBD1, was not verified against the DNA. TRBV21-1 is recorded as a pseudogene. This CDR3 comprises 17 residues. CDR3 coding DNA: TGTGCCAGCAGCAAAAGTTTAGGCCGGGACAGGGTTTGGGAGCAGTACTTC. Translation gives CASSKSLGRDRVWEQYF.

The gene calls are TRBV7-2 and TRBJ2-7; 8 positions agree with TRBD2. V gave up 5 bases and J gave up 1 base; unmatched junction bases: 4. Germline CDR1 is SGHTA and CDR2 is FQGNSA. The CDR3 is made up of 14 amino acids. CDR3 loop: CASSPSGGSYEQYF. Written as DNA, the CDR3 is TGTGCCAGCAGCCCCAGCGGGGGATCCTACGAGCAGTACTTC. The whole variable domain, remainder taken from reference TRBV7-2 and TRBJ2-7, is GAGVSQSPSNKVTEKGKDVELRCDPISGHTALYWYRQSLGQGLEFLIYFQGNSAPDKSGLPSDRFSAERTGGSVSTLTIQRTQQEDSAVYLCASSPSGGSYEQYFGPGTRLTVT.

The chain recombines TRBV7-2 with TRBJ2-5; TRBD1 agrees at 9 bases. V dropped 6 bases and J dropped 5; count of bases not matched to a gene: 7. CDR1 SGHTA and CDR2 FQGNSA come from the germline V gene. The CDR3 covers 14 residues. CDR3 protein: CASRTTGGVETQYF. CDR3 in DNA: TGTGCCAGCAGAACGACAGGGGGGGTGGAGACCCAGTACTTC.

J is TRBJ2-1 and V is TRBV19, with 7 bases aligning to TRBD2. Germline loops: CDR1 LNHDA, CDR2 SQIVND (reference sequence). The CDR3 length is 15 residues. The V segment lost 5 bases and the J segment 8 bases; nucleotides outside the gene matches: 12. CDR3 DNA: TGTGCCAGTAGTTCCCCGATCCGCCGGGGGGATGAGCAGTTCTTC. It specifies CASSSPIRRGDEQFF.

In this sample, this clone turned up a few times. The V call is TRBV5-8, the J call TRBJ1-1; 7 bases map to TRBD1. Germline CDR1 reads SGHTS; CDR2 reads YDEGEE. This CDR3 contains 15 residues. The ends lost 1 base at V and 5 bases at J; junction bases unmatched: 8. CDR3 DNA: TGTGCCAGCAGCTTGTGGAAGGGGGCGCGGACTGAAGCTTTCTTT. Protein: CASSLWKGARTEAFF.

This clone has just one count. The chain employs TRBV7-9 and TRBJ2-2, with D hard to call. CDR1 SEHNR and CDR2 FQNEAQ come from the germline V gene (reference sequence). The CDR3 spans 11 residues. V was trimmed by 5 bases and J by 9 bases, leaving 7 bases between them. CDR3: CASSGGRELFF. CDR3 DNA: TGTGCCAGCAGCGGCGGCCGGGAGCTGTTTTTT.

The chain links TRBV28 to TRBJ2-7; D gene uncertain. The CDR3 covers 14 residues. Germline CDR1 is MDHEN and CDR2 is SYDVKM. The V end was cut by 2 bases, the J end by 0 bases, with 8 bases between. CDR3 sequence: CASSLRGNSYEQYF. The CDR3 DNA follows: TGTGCCAGCAGTTTAAGAGGCAACTCCTACGAGCAGTACTTC. The complete variable domain, with remaining parts taken from reference TRBV28 and TRBJ2-7, reads DVKVTQSSRYLVKRTGEKVFLECVQDMDHENMFWYRQDPGLGLRLIYFSYDVKMKEKGDIPEGYSVSREKKERFSLILESASTNQTSMYLCASSLRGNSYEQYFGPGTRLTVT.

The rearrangement links TRBV4-1 to TRBJ1-1; D might be TRBD1 (5 bases). Germline assignment: CDR1 MGHRA and CDR2 YSYEKL. The ends were cut back, 3 bases at V and 6 bases at J, with 14 bases in the middle. This CDR3 region has 14 residues. As DNA, the CDR3 is TGCGCCAGCAGCCATATGGGACTTCCCGCTGAAGCTTTCTTT. Its translation is CASSHMGLPAEAFF.

DNA of the CDR3: TGCACAGGGGGGCAGCCAGATGGCTACACCTTC. This encodes CTGGQPDGYTF. The chain has TRBV29-1 and TRBJ1-2; 7 bases map to TRBD1. Germline assignment: CDR1 SQVTM and CDR2 ANQGSEA. The CDR3 length is 11 residues.

The V gene is TRBV6-6, the J gene TRBJ1-4; the D is unclear. The V gene lost 8 bases and the J gene lost 5 bases, with 9 bases spanning the gap. Germline V gene lookup returns CDR1 MNHNY and CDR2 SVGAGI (reference sequence). This CDR3 comprises 12 residues. The CDR3 DNA reads TGTGCCAGCCAGTCTCCGAATGAAAAACTGTTTTTT. Its translation is CASQSPNEKLFF.

The V gene is TRBV5-1, the J gene TRBJ2-7, with D maybe TRBD2 (6 bases). Trimming stripped 4 bases from V and 2 bases from J, with 13 bases between. Germline V CDR1 and CDR2: SGHRS, YFSETQ. The length of the CDR3 is 14 residues. In nucleotides, the CDR3 is TGCGCCAGCAGCCCCGGAGGGCGGACCTACGAGCAGTACTTC. It is translated as CASSPGGRTYEQYF.

The chain combines TRBV13 with TRBJ1-3; a possible D gene is TRBD1 (5 bases). Between the trimmed V and J ends, which lost 5 bases and 0 bases, there was a span of 11 bases. The CDR3 runs 15 residues. Germline V gene data show CDR1 as PRHDT and CDR2 as FYEKMQ (reference sequence). CDR3 amino acids: CASSTWGGSGNTIYF. The CDR3 nucleotides are TGTGCCAGCAGCACCTGGGGGGGCTCTGGAAACACCATATATTTT.

This clone was counted only a few times. The chain combines TRBV19 with TRBJ2-7; TRBD1 aligns across 10 bases. Per germline, CDR1 LNHDA and CDR2 SQIVND (reference sequence). The CDR3 extends over 14 amino acids. With V trimmed by 6 bases and J by 2 bases, 4 bases remained unmatched. CDR3 amino acids: CASSAGTGAYEQYF. The CDR3 coding sequence is TGTGCCAGTAGCGCCGGGACAGGGGCCTACGAGCAGTACTTC.

This chain links TRBV19 with TRBJ1-2; D gene ambiguous. V was shortened by 3 bases and J by 3 bases, with 5 bases between the two germline ends. Germline V gene data show CDR1 as LNHDA and CDR2 as SQIVND (reference sequence). The CDR3 spans 12 residues. Here the CDR3 reads CASSMSDYGYTF. DNA for the CDR3: TGTGCCAGTAGTATGTCAGACTATGGCTACACCTTC.